This is a list of T cell receptor beta chains from one sample in a study of T cells in lung cancer brain metastases. Profiled with immunoSEQ multiplex PCR; TCRdb holds only in-frame clones, not every one. The sample has about 5,600 clones; 84% are singletons. Sequenced material: tumor tissue from a brain metastasis. The receptors were gathered from a man in his fifties with non-small cell lung cancer that had spread to the brain. CDR3s include the opening cysteine and the closing phenylalanine or tryptophan. The D gene is left open where the match is weak. Some rows have no size entry. The others give once, few or many, or a class for an expanded clone.

D gene,V gene,J gene,clone size,CDR3 protein,CDR3 DNA
NA,TRBV5-4,TRBJ1-1,NA,CASSLVGWNSTEAFF,TGTGCCAGCAGTTTGGTGGGGTGGAATTCGACTGAAGCTTTCTTT
NA,TRBV6-5,TRBJ1-2,few,CASSLGWDNYGYTF,TGTGCCAGCAGTTTGGGGTGGGATAACTATGGCTACACCTTC
NA,TRBV28,TRBJ2-2,NA,CASSLSRGTGELFF,TGTGCCAGCAGTTTAAGTAGGGGCACCGGGGAGCTGTTTTTT
NA,TRBV30,TRBJ2-1,NA,CAGQGGSYNEQFF,TGTGCCGGGCAAGGTGGATCCTACAATGAGCAGTTCTTC
TRBD1,TRBV30,TRBJ2-7,NA,CAWSRDRGNEQYF,TGTGCCTGGAGTCGGGACAGGGGAAACGAGCAGTACTTC
NA,TRBV12-5,TRBJ1-1,NA,CASSPPLTVNTEAFF,TGTGCTAGTAGCCCTCCCCTCACAGTGAACACTGAAGCTTTCTTT
TRBD2,TRBV5-1,TRBJ2-7,NA,CASSLASSGGSYEQYF,TGCGCCAGCAGCTTGGCCTCTAGCGGGGGATCCTACGAGCAGTACTTC
NA,TRBV6-1,TRBJ1-3,NA,CASSEFIFGSGNTIYF,TGTGCCAGCAGTGAATTTATTTTTGGGTCTGGAAACACCATATATTTT
NA,TRBV7-7,TRBJ2-1,once,CASSLAGEEQFF,TGTGCCAGCAGCTTAGCAGGAGAGGAGCAGTTCTTC
NA,TRBV5-1,TRBJ2-3,once,CASSLGLGGVGTDTQYF,TGCGCCAGCAGCTTGGGGCTAGGGGGGGTAGGCACAGATACGCAGTATTTT
NA,TRBV29-1,TRBJ2-3,NA,CSVPEGSDTQYF,TGCAGCGTCCCGGAAGGGTCAGATACGCAGTATTTT
NA,TRBV4-1,TRBJ2-2,NA,CASSQESSAGNTGELFF,TGCGCCAGCAGCCAAGAATCGAGTGCCGGGAACACCGGGGAGCTGTTTTTT
NA,TRBV18,TRBJ1-1,NA,CASSPRVGMNTEVFF,TGTGCCAGCTCACCAAGGGTAGGCATGAACACTGAAGTTTTCTTT
NA,TRBV30,TRBJ1-2,NA,CAWSVRTSGQTFYGYTF,TGTGCCTGGAGTGTACGGACTAGTGGACAGACCTTCTATGGCTACACCTTC
TRBD2,TRBV18,TRBJ2-3,NA,CASSPTAGGPGDADTQYF,TGTGCCAGCTCACCAACAGCGGGGGGGCCTGGGGACGCAGATACGCAGTATTTT
NA,TRBV10-1,TRBJ2-5,NA,CASSESRGLQGETQYF,TGCGCCAGCAGTGAGTCGAGGGGACTGCAAGGGGAGACCCAGTACTTC
TRBD2,TRBV2,TRBJ2-3,NA,CASIIAGGTDTQYF,TGTGCCAGCATAATCGCGGGGGGGACAGATACGCAGTATTTT
NA,TRBV7-9,TRBJ1-4,NA,CATDGHRGEKLFF,TGTGCCACTGATGGACATCGCGGTGAAAAACTGTTTTTT
NA,TRBV27,TRBJ2-1,NA,CASSSQVKYSRSSMVSYNEQFF,TGTGCCAGCAGTTCTCAAGTTAAGTATTCCCGAAGTAGTATGGTCTCCTACAATGAGCAGTTCTTC
NA,TRBV4-1,TRBJ1-6,NA,CASSQVQAYNSPLHF,TGCGCCAGCAGCCAAGTACAGGCCTATAATTCACCCCTCCACTTT
NA,TRBV5-1,TRBJ2-5,once,CASSLGPWHDGETQYF,TGCGCCAGCAGCTTGGGGCCGTGGCACGATGGGGAGACCCAGTACTTC
TRBD1,TRBV29-1,TRBJ1-2,NA,CSVGTGQNYGYTF,TGCAGCGTCGGAACGGGACAGAACTATGGCTACACCTTC
NA,TRBV2,TRBJ2-7,once,CASSDTGSFYEQYF,TGTGCCAGCAGTGATACAGGGTCGTTCTACGAGCAGTACTTC
TRBD1,TRBV5-1,TRBJ1-2,NA,CASSLGPTGKLSYGYTF,TGCGCCAGCAGCTTGGGTCCGACAGGGAAGCTTAGCTATGGCTACACCTTC
NA,TRBV14,TRBJ2-1,few,CASSQDRALSSYNEQFF,TGTGCCAGCAGCCAAGATAGGGCGCTTAGCTCCTACAATGAGCAGTTCTTC
NA,TRBV10-3,TRBJ2-1,NA,CATGGRGESSYNEQFF,TGTGCCACGGGGGGCAGGGGCGAAAGCTCCTACAATGAGCAGTTCTTC
NA,TRBV19,TRBJ1-1,once,CTSSELPYTEAFF,TGTACCAGTAGCGAACTCCCGTACACTGAAGCTTTCTTT
NA,TRBV2,TRBJ1-1,NA,CAIQGNIEAFF,TGTGCCATACAGGGTAACATTGAAGCTTTCTTT
TRBD1,TRBV5-1,TRBJ2-1,NA,CASSTGTGGPYNEQFF,TGCGCCAGCAGCACAGGGACAGGGGGCCCCTACAATGAGCAGTTCTTC
NA,TRBV29-1,TRBJ1-3,NA,CSVVISGNTIYF,TGCAGCGTTGTGATCTCTGGAAACACCATATATTTT
NA,TRBV13,TRBJ2-7,NA,CASSLGGPSYEQYF,TGTGCCAGCAGCTTAGGGGGTCCGTCCTACGAGCAGTACTTC
NA,TRBV11-1,TRBJ2-5,NA,CASSLELGTAYF,TGTGCCAGCAGCTTAGAGCTAGGGACCGCGTACTTC
TRBD2,TRBV4-3,TRBJ2-7,NA,CASSLSTSGGAHEQYF,TGCGCCAGCAGCCTATCGACTAGCGGGGGGGCCCACGAGCAGTACTTC
TRBD1,TRBV29-1,TRBJ1-5,once,CSVGEGTGGGQPQHF,TGCAGCGTTGGAGAGGGGACAGGGGGCGGTCAGCCCCAGCATTTT
NA,TRBV7-9,TRBJ2-7,once,CASGLIVYEQYF,TGTGCCAGCGGACTAATTGTCTACGAGCAGTACTTC
NA,TRBV9,TRBJ1-2,NA,CASSVAQSYGYTF,TGTGCCAGCAGCGTAGCACAGTCTTATGGCTACACCTTC
NA,TRBV7-3,TRBJ1-1,NA,CTSSLFHNTEAFF,TGTACCAGCAGCTTATTCCACAACACTGAAGCTTTCTTT
NA,TRBV21-1,TRBJ2-2,NA,CASSRTGSYPTGELFF,TGTGCCAGCAGCAGAACAGGGTCTTACCCCACCGGGGAGCTGTTTTTT
NA,TRBV7-2,TRBJ1-6,NA,CASSLVSANNSPLHF,TGTGCCAGCAGCTTAGTATCGGCTAATAATTCACCCCTCCACTTT
TRBD1,TRBV5-4,TRBJ1-1,once,CASSLFETGKTEAFF,TGTGCCAGCAGCTTGTTCGAGACAGGGAAAACTGAAGCTTTCTTT
NA,TRBV5-4,TRBJ2-5,NA,CASSLGPLGETQYF,TGTGCCAGCAGCTTGGGACCTCTCGGGGAGACCCAGTACTTC
NA,TRBV5-4,TRBJ1-2,NA,CASSLAGSRGYTF,TGTGCCAGCAGCTTGGCGGGTTCTCGCGGCTACACCTTC
NA,TRBV7-2,TRBJ2-7,once,CASSLGPGRYEQYF,TGTGCCAGCAGCTTAGGCCCAGGGCGGTACGAGCAGTACTTC
NA,TRBV7-2,TRBJ2-2,NA,CASSLKEYYGWGYTGELFF,TGTGCCAGCAGCTTAAAAGAATACTATGGCTGGGGCTACACCGGGGAGCTGTTTTTT
NA,TRBV27,TRBJ1-6,once,CASSLGGGDSPLHF,TGTGCCAGCAGTTTAGGGGGTGGGGATTCACCCCTCCACTTT
NA,TRBV29-1,TRBJ1-2,NA,CSGNTQGYGYTF,TGCAGCGGGAATACACAGGGCTATGGCTACACCTTC
TRBD1,TRBV5-6,TRBJ1-2,once,CASSGDRGRITGYTF,TGTGCCAGCAGCGGAGACAGGGGGCGGATTACTGGCTACACCTTT
NA,TRBV5-1,TRBJ1-1,NA,CASSLAWSGSTEAFF,TGCGCCAGCAGCTTGGCCTGGTCAGGGAGTACTGAAGCTTTCTTT
TRBD2,TRBV5-1,TRBJ2-5,NA,CASSLGLAAQETQYF,TGCGCCAGCAGCTTGGGTCTAGCGGCTCAAGAGACCCAGTACTTC
TRBD2,TRBV19,TRBJ2-1,NA,CASRSTGGSYNEQFF,TGTGCCAGTAGATCAACGGGGGGCTCCTACAATGAGCAGTTCTTC
NA,TRBV19,TRBJ1-5,NA,CASSIGEYSNQPQHF,TGTGCTAGTAGTATAGGCGAGTATAGCAATCAGCCCCAGCATTTT
TRBD1,TRBV5-6,TRBJ1-2,NA,CASSPTGGNYGYTF,TGTGCCAGCAGCCCTACAGGGGGCAACTATGGCTACACCTTC